The T cell receptor beta chain under discussion was sequenced for a study of OX40 agonist ivuxolimab in advanced cancers. Study information: At 0.01 to 10 mg/kg, ivuxolimab was administered intravenously to patients every 2 weeks. Dose-escalation patients suffered from hepatocellular carcinoma, melanoma, renal cell or head and neck cancer. Partial responses, seen in three patients, involved one hepatocellular carcinoma and two cutaneous melanomas.

Measured with immunoSEQ multiplex PCR; TCRdb has only the in-frame clones, and not every one. This sample carries tens of thousands of clones, over 80% of them seen once, and the ten largest clones take about an eighth. CDR3 length: 14 amino acids. V was cut by 0 bases and J by 4 bases, with 12 bases left in between. Germline CDR1 is GTSNPN and CDR2 is SVGIG (reference sequence). Broader study findings: CD8+ T cells (on average) carried more expanded clones than CD4+ T cells.

This clone appeared a single time. Its antigen is as yet unknown. Material: CD4+ or CD8+ T cells sorted from blood, obtained in a trial of the OX40 agonist ivuxolimab. The rearrangement uses TRBV30 and TRBJ1-1; D gene ambiguous. The sequence was obtained from an adult with an advanced solid tumor such as melanoma, head and neck, liver or kidney cancer. The CDR3 DNA reads TGTGCCTGGAGTGTTCCAAGAGTAAGCACTGAAGCTTTCTTT. It specifies CAWSVPRVSTEAFF.